The rows below give T cell receptor beta chains drawn from one sample of a study of blood T cells in healthy people across ages. TCRdb used MiXCR to reprocess the 5' RACE reads, holding one entry per CDR3 protein. The sample carries about 700,000 distinct CDR3 sequences, about 34% recorded once. The sequenced sample was blood. The receptors here all came from a woman at least 80 years old in good health. Both conserved end residues are part of each CDR3. D genes are given only for firm matches. The listing skips clone size in some rows; elsewhere it reads once, few, many or a size class.

V gene	J gene	clone size	D gene	CDR3 protein	CDR3 DNA
TRBV18	TRBJ1-1	few	TRBD1	CASSRVTGARFTEAFF	TGTGCCAGCTCACGCGTAACAGGGGCGAGGTTCACTGAAGCTTTCTTT
TRBV7-6	TRBJ2-2	many	TRBD2	CASSFSLASGGAATGELFF	TGTGCCAGCAGCTTTAGTCTGGCTAGCGGGGGGGCCGCCACCGGGGAGCTGTTTTTT
TRBV5-4	TRBJ2-1	NA	TRBD1	CASSWGTGGHNEQFF	TGTGCCAGCAGCTGGGGGACAGGGGGACACAATGAGCAGTTCTTC
TRBV7-2	TRBJ2-5	NA	NA	CASSFAETQYF	TGTGCCAGCAGCTTCGCTGAGACCCAGTACTTC
TRBV7-2	TRBJ1-4	many	NA	CASSLDRASEKLFF	TGTGCCAGCAGCTTAGACAGGGCCTCTGAAAAACTGTTTTTT
TRBV12-3/TRBV12-4	TRBJ2-1	many	TRBD2	CASIRGTSEYNEQFF	TGTGCCAGCATCAGAGGGACTAGCGAATACAATGAGCAGTTCTTC
TRBV5-4	TRBJ2-5	few	TRBD1	CASSTPGQGGKETQYF	TGTGCCAGCAGCACTCCAGGACAGGGGGGAAAAGAGACCCAGTACTTC
TRBV5-1	TRBJ1-2	many	NA	CASSLVADYGYTF	TGCGCCAGCAGCTTGGTCGCGGACTATGGCTACACCTTC
TRBV7-8	TRBJ2-6	NA	NA	CASSLGRRLSGANVLTF	TGTGCCAGCAGCTTAGGGCGGAGATTGAGTGGGGCCAACGTCCTGACTTTC
TRBV6-5	TRBJ2-3	many	NA	CASSLGRKAQPDTQYF	TGTGCCAGCAGCCTCGGGAGAAAGGCCCAGCCAGATACGCAGTATTTT
TRBV5-1	TRBJ1-6	many	TRBD1	CASSNAPGQHNSPLHF	TGCGCCAGCAGCAACGCCCCGGGACAGCATAATTCACCCCTCCACTTT
TRBV6-2/TRBV6-3	TRBJ2-1	many	TRBD2	CASSSSGGKQFF	TGTGCCAGCAGTTCTAGCGGGGGTAAGCAGTTCTTC
TRBV3-1	TRBJ1-2	NA	NA	CACSQGPYGYTF	TGTGCCTGCAGCCAAGGACCCTATGGCTACACCTTC
TRBV29-1	TRBJ2-5	many	NA	CSVASRGVGETQYF	TGCAGCGTTGCCTCCAGGGGGGTTGGAGAGACCCAGTACTTC
TRBV19	TRBJ1-1	NA	NA	CASSPGTGRAEAFF	TGTGCCAGTAGTCCAGGGACCGGCAGGGCTGAAGCTTTCTTT